This T cell receptor beta chain was sequenced during a study of T cells after yellow fever vaccination. Findings of the study overall: Abundant clonotypes from the bulk population could contaminate FACS-sorted repertoires. Weaker overall was a secondary response that nonetheless peaked faster, on day 5 versus 15.

Of note for this clonotype: Its matching antigen is unknown.

The study made its TCR cDNA through 5'RACE template switching. That step introduced a universal primer site along with UMIs. TCRdb recomputed calls from the 5' RACE reads with MiXCR, one row per CDR3 protein. The table shows about 430,000 distinct CDR3 sequences, with 18% occurring only once. V lost 5 bases to trimming and J lost 2 bases, with 17 bases between them. This CDR3 spans 16 amino acids. The germline gives CDR1 WSHSY, CDR2 SAAADI. The sequences come from PBMCs, collected before the yellow fever booster vaccination. The sequence came from a man aged 18 to 30 who received the YFV17D yellow fever vaccine. The chain links TRBV10-2 to TRBJ2-3, with a weak D call TRBD2 (5 bases). The CDR3 coding sequence is TGCGCCAGCAGTTACCCGGGGAGCAACTTCACAGATACGCAGTATTTT. Protein sequence: CASSYPGSNFTDTQYF.